The clone carrying this T cell receptor beta chain was observed once. Antigen specificity is unknown. CDR1 SGHRS and CDR2 YFSETQ come from the germline V gene. The CDR3 contains 15 residues. Deletions cut 4 bases from V and 3 bases from J, with 14 bases between. These data originate in a study of CD8 T cells in Susac syndrome. The RNA, roughly 0.45 to 1 ug, was put through reverse transcription using random hexamers. immunoSEQ multiplex PCR amplified TCR beta CDR3 across 54 Vbeta, 13 Jbeta. TCRdb processed the immunoSEQ multiplex PCR reads anew with MiXCR; each CDR3 protein has one entry. The sample has roughly 44,000 distinct CDR3 sequences; over 85% are singletons. Sequencing of TCR beta covered CD8+ and CD4+ T cells obtained from blood. Negative isolation was used for CD8+ and CD4+ T cells, and FACS enrichment was applied to TEMRA cells. General study results and limits: TCR sequencing and HLA analysis covered a relatively small number of individuals.

V usage is TRBV5-1 and J usage is TRBJ2-1; D could derive from TRBD1 or TRBD2 (6 bases each). The origin of this receptor is a human donor in good health. The specimen sequenced was CD8+ T cells from PBMCs. CDR3 region: CASSQVGGLYNEQFF. The CDR3 region has the DNA TGCGCCAGCAGCCAGGTGGGGGGCCTCTACAATGAGCAGTTCTTC.